These T cell receptor beta chains were read from a single sample in a study of T cells in Graves' hyperthyroidism and ophthalmopathy. TCRdb analysed the multiplex PCR reads with MiXCR anew, one entry per CDR3 protein. The sample records 250,000 to 300,000 distinct CDR3 sequences, less than 20% being singletons. Sequenced: blood. The receptors come from a man aged 50 or older with Graves' ophthalmopathy. Each CDR3 is given with its conserved first and last residue. Each record gives: clone size, V gene, CDR3 length, J gene, CDR3 protein. Only part of the rows carry a size: once, few, many, or a class if the clone is expanded.

few	TRBV7-2	16	TRBJ2-4	CASSLGTGEGGNIQYF
once	TRBV24-1	15	TRBJ2-6	CATSGRTSGANVLTF
NA	TRBV25-1	14	TRBJ2-5	CASSDRTMQETQYF
few	TRBV28	12	TRBJ2-5	CASTAGRETQYF
NA	TRBV7-9	14	TRBJ2-7	CASSFDDNPREQYF
many	TRBV28	15	TRBJ2-2	CASSTTGTKVRELFF
many	TRBV2	14	TRBJ2-7	CASTGTSNIYEQYF
NA	TRBV25-1	13	TRBJ1-1	CASQGRTGTEAFF
few	TRBV5-8	12	TRBJ1-2	CASSFDTYGYTF
NA	TRBV12-3/TRBV12-4	17	TRBJ2-1	CASSPDGLAGGKDEQFF
NA	TRBV28	15	TRBJ2-1	CASSLVRGGRAGQFF
few	TRBV29-1	13	TRBJ2-1	CSVERDRGNEQFF
many	TRBV29-1	15	TRBJ2-2	CSAAVGIRYTGELFF
NA	TRBV5-6	14	NA	CASRLPGNNNEQYF
few	TRBV18	13	TRBJ2-5	CASSLNVAETQYF
NA	TRBV20-1	14	TRBJ1-6	CSASSGGRPSPLHF
NA	TRBV28	17	TRBJ2-1	CASSLLGLAGVRNEQFF
few	TRBV18	16	TRBJ1-1	CASSPLSGQINTEAFF
many	TRBV10-3	11	TRBJ2-1	CAISDYNEQFF
many	TRBV11-2	13	TRBJ2-3	CASSQLSTDTQYF
NA	TRBV7-3	13	TRBJ2-3	CASSLGLRDTQYF
many	TRBV7-9	13	TRBJ2-5	CASIPRLGRTQYF